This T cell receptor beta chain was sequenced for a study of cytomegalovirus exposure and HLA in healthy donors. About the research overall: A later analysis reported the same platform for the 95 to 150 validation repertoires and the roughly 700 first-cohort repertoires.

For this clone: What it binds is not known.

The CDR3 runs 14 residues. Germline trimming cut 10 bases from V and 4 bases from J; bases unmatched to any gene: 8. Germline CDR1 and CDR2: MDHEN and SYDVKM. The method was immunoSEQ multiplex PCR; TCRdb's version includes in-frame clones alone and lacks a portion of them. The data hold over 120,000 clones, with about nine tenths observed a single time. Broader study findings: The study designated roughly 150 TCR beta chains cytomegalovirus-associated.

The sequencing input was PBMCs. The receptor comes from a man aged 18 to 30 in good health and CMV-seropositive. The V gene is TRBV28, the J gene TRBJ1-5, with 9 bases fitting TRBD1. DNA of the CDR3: TGTGCCATTACAGGGGGCCTATTTAATCAGCCCCAGCATTTT. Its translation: CAITGGLFNQPQHF.